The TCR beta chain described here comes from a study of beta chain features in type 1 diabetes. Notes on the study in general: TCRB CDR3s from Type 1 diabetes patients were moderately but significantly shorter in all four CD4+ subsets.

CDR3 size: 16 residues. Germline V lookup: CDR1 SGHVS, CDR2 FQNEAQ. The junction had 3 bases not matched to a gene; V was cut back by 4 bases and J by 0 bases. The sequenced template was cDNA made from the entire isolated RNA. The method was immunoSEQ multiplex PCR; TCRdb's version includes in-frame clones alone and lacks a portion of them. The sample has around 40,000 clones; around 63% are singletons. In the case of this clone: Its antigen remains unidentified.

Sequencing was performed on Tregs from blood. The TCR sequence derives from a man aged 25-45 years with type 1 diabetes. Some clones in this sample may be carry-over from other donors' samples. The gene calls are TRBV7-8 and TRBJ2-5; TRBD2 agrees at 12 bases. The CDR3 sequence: CASSYGLAGNQETQYF. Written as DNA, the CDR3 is TGTGCCAGCAGCTACGGACTAGCGGGGAACCAAGAGACCCAGTACTTC. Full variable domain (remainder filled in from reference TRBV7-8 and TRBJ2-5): GAGVSQSPRYKVAKRGQDVALRCDPISGHVSLFWYQQALGQGPEFLTYFQNEAQLDKSGLPSDRFFAERPEGSVSTLKIQRTQQEDSAVYLCASSYGLAGNQETQYFGPGTRLLVL.